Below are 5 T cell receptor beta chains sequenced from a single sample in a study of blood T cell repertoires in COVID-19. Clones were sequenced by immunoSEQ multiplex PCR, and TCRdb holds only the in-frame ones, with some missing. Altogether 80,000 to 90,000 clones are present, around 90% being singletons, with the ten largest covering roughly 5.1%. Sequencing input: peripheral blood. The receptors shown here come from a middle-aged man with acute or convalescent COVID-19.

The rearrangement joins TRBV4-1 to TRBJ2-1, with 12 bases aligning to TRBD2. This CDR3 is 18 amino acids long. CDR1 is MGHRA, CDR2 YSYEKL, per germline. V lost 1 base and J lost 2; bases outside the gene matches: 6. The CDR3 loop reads CASSQVGTSGYAYNEQFF. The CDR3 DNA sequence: TGCGCCAGCAGCCAAGTAGGGACTAGCGGGTACGCCTACAATGAGCAGTTCTTC.

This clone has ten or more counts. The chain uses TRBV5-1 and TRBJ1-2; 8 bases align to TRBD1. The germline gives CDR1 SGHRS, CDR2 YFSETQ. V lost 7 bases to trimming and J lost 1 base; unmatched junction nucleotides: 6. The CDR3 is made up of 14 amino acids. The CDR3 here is CASAGTGVNYGYTF. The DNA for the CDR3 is TGCGCCAGCGCCGGGACAGGAGTTAACTATGGCTACACCTTC.

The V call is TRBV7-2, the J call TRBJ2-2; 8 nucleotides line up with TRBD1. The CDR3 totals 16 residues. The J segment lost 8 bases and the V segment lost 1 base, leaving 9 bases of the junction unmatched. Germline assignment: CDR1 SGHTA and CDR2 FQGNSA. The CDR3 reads CASSLGGTGLQGELFF. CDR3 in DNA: TGTGCCAGCAGCTTAGGGGGGACAGGCCTCCAAGGGGAGCTGTTTTTT.

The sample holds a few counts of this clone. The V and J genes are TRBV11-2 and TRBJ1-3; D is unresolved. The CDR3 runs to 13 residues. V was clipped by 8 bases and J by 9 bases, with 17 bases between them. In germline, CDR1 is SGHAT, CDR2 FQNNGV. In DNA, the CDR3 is TGTGCCAGCTCCGAAAATCTAAGGAGCACCATATATTTT. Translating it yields CASSENLRSTIYF.

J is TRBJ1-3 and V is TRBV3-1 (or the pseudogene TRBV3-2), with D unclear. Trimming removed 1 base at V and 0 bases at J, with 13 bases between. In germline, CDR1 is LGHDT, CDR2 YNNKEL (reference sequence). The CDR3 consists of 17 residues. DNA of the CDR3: TGTGCCAGCAGCCAAGGAATGGTGAGGAGCTCTGGAAACACCATATATTTT. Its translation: CASSQGMVRSSGNTIYF.